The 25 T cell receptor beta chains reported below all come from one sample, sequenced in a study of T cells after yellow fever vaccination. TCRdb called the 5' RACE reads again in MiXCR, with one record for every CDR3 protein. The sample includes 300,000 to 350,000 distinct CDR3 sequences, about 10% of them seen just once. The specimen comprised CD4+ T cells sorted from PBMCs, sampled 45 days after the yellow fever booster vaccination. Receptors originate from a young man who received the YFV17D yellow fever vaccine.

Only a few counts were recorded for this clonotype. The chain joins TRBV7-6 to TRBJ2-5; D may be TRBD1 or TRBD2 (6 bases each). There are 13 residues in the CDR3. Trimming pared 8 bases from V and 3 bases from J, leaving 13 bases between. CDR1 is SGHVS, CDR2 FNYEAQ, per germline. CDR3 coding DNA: TGTGCCAGCCAGAAGGGGGGTAAAGAGACCCAGTACTTC. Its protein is CASQKGGKETQYF.

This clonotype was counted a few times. CDR3 loop: CASTDFSGGAIDTQYF. The CDR3 nucleotides read TGTGCCAGCACCGACTTTAGCGGGGGGGCGATAGATACGCAGTATTTT. The V and J genes are TRBV12-3 or TRBV12-4 and TRBJ2-3, with TRBD2 identical over 11 bases. V lost 7 bases and J lost 5; bases outside the gene matches: 11. The CDR3 is 16 amino acids.

The CDR3 coding sequence is TGCGCCAGCAGCCCCAGGGCGGCGATGAACACTGAAGCTTTCTTT. This encodes CASSPRAAMNTEAFF. The chain joins TRBV4-1 to TRBJ1-1; weak D call: TRBD1 (5 bases). CDR1 is MGHRA, CDR2 YSYEKL, per germline. The CDR3 totals 15 residues. The V and J ends lost 4 bases and 0 bases respectively, with 12 bases between them.

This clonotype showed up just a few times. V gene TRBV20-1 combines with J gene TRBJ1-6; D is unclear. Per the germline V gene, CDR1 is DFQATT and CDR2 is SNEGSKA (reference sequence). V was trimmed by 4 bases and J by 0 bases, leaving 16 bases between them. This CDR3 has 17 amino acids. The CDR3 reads CSAIPFLYSSYNSPLHF. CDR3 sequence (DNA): TGCAGTGCTATTCCGTTCCTCTATAGCTCCTATAATTCACCCCTCCACTTT.

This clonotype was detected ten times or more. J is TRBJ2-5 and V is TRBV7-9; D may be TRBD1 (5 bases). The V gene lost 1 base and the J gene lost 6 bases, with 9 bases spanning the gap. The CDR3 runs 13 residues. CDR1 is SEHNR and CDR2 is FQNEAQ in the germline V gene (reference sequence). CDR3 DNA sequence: TGTGCCAGCAGCTTAGTGGTGGGGCAGACCCAGTACTTC. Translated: CASSLVVGQTQYF.

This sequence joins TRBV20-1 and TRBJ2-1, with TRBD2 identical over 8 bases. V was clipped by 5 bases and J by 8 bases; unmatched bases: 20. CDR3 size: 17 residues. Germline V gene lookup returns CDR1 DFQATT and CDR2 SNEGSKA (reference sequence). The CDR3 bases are TGCAGTGCTCGTACTTTGGAAGTAGCGGGGCGTAGGTATGAGCAGTTCTTC. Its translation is CSARTLEVAGRRYEQFF.

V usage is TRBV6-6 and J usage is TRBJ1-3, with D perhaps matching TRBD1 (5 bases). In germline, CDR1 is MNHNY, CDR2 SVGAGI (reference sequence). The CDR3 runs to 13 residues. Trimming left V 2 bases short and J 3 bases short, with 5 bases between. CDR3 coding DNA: TGTGCCAGCAGTTACACAGGTGGAAACACCATATATTTT. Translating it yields CASSYTGGNTIYF.

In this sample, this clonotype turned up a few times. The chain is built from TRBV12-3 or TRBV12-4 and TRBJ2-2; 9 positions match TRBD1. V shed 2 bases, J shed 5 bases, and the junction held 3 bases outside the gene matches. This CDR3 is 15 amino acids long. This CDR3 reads CASSLTGGQTGELFF. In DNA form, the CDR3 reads TGTGCCAGCAGTTTAACAGGGGGCCAGACCGGGGAGCTGTTTTTT.

The CDR3 here is CASSKVGRSCTEAFF. The CDR3 nucleotides read TGTGCCAGCAGCAAAGTGGGCCGAAGTTGTACTGAAGCTTTCTTT. The J gene is TRBJ1-1, the V gene TRBV21-1. TRBV21-1 is a pseudogene segment. This CDR3 is built from 15 residues.

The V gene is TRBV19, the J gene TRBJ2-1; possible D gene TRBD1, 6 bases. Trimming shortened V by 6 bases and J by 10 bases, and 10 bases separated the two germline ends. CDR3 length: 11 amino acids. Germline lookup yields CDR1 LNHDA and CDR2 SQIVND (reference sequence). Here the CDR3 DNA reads TGTGCCAGTAGCACGACAGGCGAGCAGTTCTTC. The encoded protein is CASSTTGEQFF.

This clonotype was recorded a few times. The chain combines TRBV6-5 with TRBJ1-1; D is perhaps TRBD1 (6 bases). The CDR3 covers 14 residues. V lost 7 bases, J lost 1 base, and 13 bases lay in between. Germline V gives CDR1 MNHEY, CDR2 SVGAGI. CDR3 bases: TGTGCCAGCATTAGACCGGGACAGAACACTGAAGCTTTCTTT. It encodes CASIRPGQNTEAFF.

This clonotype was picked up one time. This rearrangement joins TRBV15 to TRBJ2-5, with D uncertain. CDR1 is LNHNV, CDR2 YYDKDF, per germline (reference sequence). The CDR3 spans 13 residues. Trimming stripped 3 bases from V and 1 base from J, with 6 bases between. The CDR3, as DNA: TGTGCCACCAGCAGGGACGGCCAAGAGACCCAGTACTTC. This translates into CATSRDGQETQYF.

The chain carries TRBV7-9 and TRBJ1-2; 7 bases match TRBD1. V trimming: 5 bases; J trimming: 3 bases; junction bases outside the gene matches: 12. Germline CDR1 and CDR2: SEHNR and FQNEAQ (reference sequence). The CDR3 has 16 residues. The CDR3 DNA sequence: TGTGCCAGCAGCGGTGTTGAGGGGGCAGGTTACTATGGCTACACCTTC. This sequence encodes CASSGVEGAGYYGYTF.

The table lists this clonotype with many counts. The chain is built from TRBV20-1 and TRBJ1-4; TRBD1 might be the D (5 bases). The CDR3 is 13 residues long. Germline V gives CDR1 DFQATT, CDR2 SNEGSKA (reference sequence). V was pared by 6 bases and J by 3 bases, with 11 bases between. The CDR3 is CSARGGPNEKLFF. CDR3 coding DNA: TGCAGTGCCCGGGGGGGTCCTAATGAAAAACTGTTTTTT.

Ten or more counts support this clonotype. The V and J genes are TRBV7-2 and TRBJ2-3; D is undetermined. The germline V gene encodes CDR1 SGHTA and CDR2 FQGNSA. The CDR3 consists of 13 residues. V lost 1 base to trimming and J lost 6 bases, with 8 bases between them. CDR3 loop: CASSLESWDTQYF. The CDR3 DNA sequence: TGTGCCAGCAGCTTAGAGTCTTGGGATACGCAGTATTTT.

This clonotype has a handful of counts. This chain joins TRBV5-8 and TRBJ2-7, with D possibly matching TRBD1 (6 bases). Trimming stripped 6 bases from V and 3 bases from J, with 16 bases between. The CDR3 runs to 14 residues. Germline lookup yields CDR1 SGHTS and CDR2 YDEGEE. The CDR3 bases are TGTGCCAGCAACCTGCATGGACAGAACTACGAGCAGTACGTC. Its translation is CASNLHGQNYEQYV.

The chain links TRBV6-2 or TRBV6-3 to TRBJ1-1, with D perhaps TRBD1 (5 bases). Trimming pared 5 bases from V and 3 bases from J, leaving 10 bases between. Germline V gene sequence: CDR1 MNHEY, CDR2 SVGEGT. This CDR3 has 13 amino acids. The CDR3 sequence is CASSTAGHTEAFF. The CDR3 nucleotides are TGTGCCAGCAGTACGGCAGGGCACACTGAAGCTTTCTTT.

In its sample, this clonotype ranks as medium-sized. CDR3 residues: CASSFYGTEKNIQYF. The CDR3 DNA reads TGTGCCAGCAGCTTCTATGGGACAGAAAAAAACATTCAGTACTTC. The chain uses TRBV7-2 and TRBJ2-4, with 7 bases lining up with TRBD1. This CDR3 has 15 amino acids. CDR1 and CDR2 from the germline V gene are SGHTA and FQGNSA. With V trimmed by 3 bases and J by 4 bases, 6 bases remained unmatched.

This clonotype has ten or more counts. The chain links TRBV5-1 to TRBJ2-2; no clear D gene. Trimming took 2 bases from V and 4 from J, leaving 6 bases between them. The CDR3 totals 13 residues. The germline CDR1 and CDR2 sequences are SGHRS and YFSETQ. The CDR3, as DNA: TGCGCCAGCAGCTTCCAGGCCACCGGGGAGCTGTTTTTT. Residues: CASSFQATGELFF.

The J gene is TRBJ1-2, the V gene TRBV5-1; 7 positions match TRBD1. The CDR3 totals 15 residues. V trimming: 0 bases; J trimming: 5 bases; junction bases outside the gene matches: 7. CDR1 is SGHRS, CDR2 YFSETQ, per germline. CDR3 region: CASSLDTGAAYGYTF. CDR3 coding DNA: TGCGCCAGCAGCTTGGATACAGGGGCGGCGTATGGCTACACCTTC.

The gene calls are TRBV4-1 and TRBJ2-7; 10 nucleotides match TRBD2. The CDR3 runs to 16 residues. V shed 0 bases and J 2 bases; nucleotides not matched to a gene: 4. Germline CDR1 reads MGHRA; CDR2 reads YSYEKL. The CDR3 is CASSQDPSGGAYEQYF. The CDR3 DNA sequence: TGCGCCAGCAGCCAAGATCCAAGCGGGGGGGCCTACGAGCAGTACTTC.

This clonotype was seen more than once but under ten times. CDR3 DNA sequence: TGCAGTGCTAGGGGGCTAGGGGCAATTGAAGCTTTCTTT. It yields the protein CSARGLGAIEAFF. The chain recombines TRBV20-1 with TRBJ1-1, with TRBD1 as a possible D gene (5 bases). This CDR3 region has 13 residues. Germline CDR1 and CDR2: DFQATT and SNEGSKA (reference sequence). The V gene lost 3 bases and the J gene lost 7 bases, with 15 bases spanning the gap.

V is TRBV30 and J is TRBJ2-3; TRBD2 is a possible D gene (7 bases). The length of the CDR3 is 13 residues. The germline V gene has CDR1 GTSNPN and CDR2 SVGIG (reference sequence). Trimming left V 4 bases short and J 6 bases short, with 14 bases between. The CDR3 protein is CAWKGGAVDTQYF. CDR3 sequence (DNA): TGTGCCTGGAAAGGGGGGGCTGTTGATACGCAGTATTTT. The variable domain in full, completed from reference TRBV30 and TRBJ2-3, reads SQTIHQWPATLVQPVGSPLSLECTVEGTSNPNLYWYRQAAGRGLQLLFYSVGIGQISSEVPQNLSASRPQDRQFILSSKKLLLSDSGFYLCAWKGGAVDTQYFGPGTRLTVL.

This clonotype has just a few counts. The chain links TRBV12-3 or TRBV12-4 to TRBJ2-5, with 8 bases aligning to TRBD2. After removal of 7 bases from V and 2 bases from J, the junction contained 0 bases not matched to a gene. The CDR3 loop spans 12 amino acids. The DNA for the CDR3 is TGTGCCAGCACTAGCGGGCAAGAGACCCAGTACTTC. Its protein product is CASTSGQETQYF.

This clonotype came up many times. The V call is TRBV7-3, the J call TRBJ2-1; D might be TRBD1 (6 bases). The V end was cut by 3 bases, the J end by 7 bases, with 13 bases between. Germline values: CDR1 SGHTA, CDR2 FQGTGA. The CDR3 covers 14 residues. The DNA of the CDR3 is TGTGCCAGCAGCTTCCGTGGGGGCATGAATGAGCAGTTCTTC. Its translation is CASSFRGGMNEQFF.